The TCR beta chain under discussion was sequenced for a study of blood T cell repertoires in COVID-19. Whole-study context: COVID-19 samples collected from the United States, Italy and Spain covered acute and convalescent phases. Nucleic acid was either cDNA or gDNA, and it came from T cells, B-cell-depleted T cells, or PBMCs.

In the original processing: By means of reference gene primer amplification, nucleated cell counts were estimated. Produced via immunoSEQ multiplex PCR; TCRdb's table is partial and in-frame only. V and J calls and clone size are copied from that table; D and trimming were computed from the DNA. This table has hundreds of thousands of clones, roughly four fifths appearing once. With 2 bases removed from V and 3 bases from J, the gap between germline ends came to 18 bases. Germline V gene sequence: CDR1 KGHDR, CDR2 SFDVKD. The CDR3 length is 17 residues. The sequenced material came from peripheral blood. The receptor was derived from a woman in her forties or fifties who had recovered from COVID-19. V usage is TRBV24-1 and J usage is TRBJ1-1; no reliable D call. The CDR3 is CATSDSSSRSAYTEAFF. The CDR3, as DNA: TGTGCCACCAGTGATTCATCGTCGAGATCTGCTTACACTGAAGCTTTCTTT.